This T cell receptor beta chain derives from a study of blood T cell repertoires in COVID-19. On the study more broadly: From T cells, B-cell-depleted T cells, or PBMCs came the material, which was cDNA or gDNA.

Only in-frame clones appear in the TCRdb table, and some are missing; sequencing was by immunoSEQ multiplex PCR. The top ten hold 13% of the sample, which has approximately 150,000 clones, 85% to 90% seen once. Germline-derived CDR1 and CDR2 are MNHEY and SMNVEV (reference sequence). There are 14 residues in the CDR3. Between the trimmed V and J ends, which lost 5 bases and 3 bases, there was a span of 14 bases. The V call is TRBV27, the J call TRBJ2-7; tentative D call: TRBD1 (6 bases). Material for sequencing was peripheral blood. This TCR was sampled from a man younger than 35 with COVID-19, enrolled during active disease. CDR3 amino acids: CASSTPGTSYEQYF. The CDR3, as DNA: TGTGCCAGCAGTACCCCCGGGACAAGCTACGAGCAGTACTTC.